The T cell receptor beta chain described here comes from a study of control samples from healthy donors and cancer patients (dated by TCRdb to the early 2020s). Trimming takes 2 bases from V and 2 bases from J, and the germline ends sit 7 bases apart. The CDR3 measures 12 amino acids from cysteine to phenylalanine. CDR3 DNA is the only sequence kept; it has 36 bases, read in frame from the first base. The germline V gene (reference sequence) sets CDR1 to GTSNPN and CDR2 to SVGIG. Library preparation used the immunoSEQ multiplex PCR assay. Held by TCRdb, this immuneACCESS table contains in-frame sequences only and omits some clones. Under half of the omission traces to an unresolved V gene where checked; the cause of the rest is unknown. The sample has some 120,000 clones on record, about 93% of them singletons. The ten largest clones represent about 1.5% of the sample. With respect to this clone: Its antigen has not been determined. The input lacks base qualities; no much larger clone sits a single base away.

This clonotype was obtained from a man aged 45-65 years with head and neck cancer. This chain joins TRBV30 to TRBJ2-7, with the D gene not clear enough to name. Sequencing input: PBMCs. The DNA sequence reads TGTGCCTGGAGTATCGGGCCCTACGAGCAGTACTTC. Its protein reads: CAWSIGPYEQYF.